This is a list of T cell receptor beta chains from one sample in a study of cytomegalovirus exposure and HLA in healthy donors. Measured with immunoSEQ multiplex PCR; TCRdb has only the in-frame clones, and not every one. The sample consists of 150,000 to 200,000 clones, approximately 73% of them appearing once. Sequences were obtained from PBMCs. The origin of the receptors is a man aged 30-40 years in good health and CMV-seropositive. The CDR3 runs from the conserved cysteine through the conserved F or W.

cdr3_length	j_call	v_call	cdr3_aa
10	TRBJ1-2	TRBV29-1	CSTFEDGYTF
16	TRBJ1-1	TRBV30	CAWSAVPGQGNTEAFF
17	TRBJ2-5	TRBV6-1	CASSDDGGETYQETQYF
15	TRBJ2-2	TRBV28	CASRPTDRLTGELFF
14	TRBJ2-7	TRBV10-1	CASSQGAYGNEQYF
14	TRBJ2-7	TRBV5-1	CASSLERPGREQYF
15	TRBJ2-7	TRBV7-9	CANRPPAGGLGEQYF
14	TRBJ1-2	TRBV27	CASSPAPQGSGYTF
13	TRBJ1-3	TRBV10-3	CAIRAISGNTIYF
16	TRBJ2-2	TRBV27	CASGGLAGVETGELFF
13	TRBJ1-2	TRBV11-3	CASSQGQGYGYTF
16	TRBJ2-1	TRBV28	CASSPGTSGLYNEQFF
16	NA	TRBV14	CASSPGATGSSYEQYF
14	TRBJ2-7	TRBV10-3	CAIRGGQGFYEQYF
17	TRBJ1-3	TRBV19	CASSFFLRGPSGNTIYF
14	TRBJ2-5	TRBV5-1	CASSLGGGYETQYF
15	TRBJ2-5	TRBV7-2	CASSLGGGYQETQYF
14	TRBJ1-1	TRBV6-5	CASSSQAGRTEAFF
18	TRBJ2-1	TRBV2	CASSEIAARGGSYDEQFF
14	TRBJ1-2	TRBV5-4	CASSLRQGAYGYTF